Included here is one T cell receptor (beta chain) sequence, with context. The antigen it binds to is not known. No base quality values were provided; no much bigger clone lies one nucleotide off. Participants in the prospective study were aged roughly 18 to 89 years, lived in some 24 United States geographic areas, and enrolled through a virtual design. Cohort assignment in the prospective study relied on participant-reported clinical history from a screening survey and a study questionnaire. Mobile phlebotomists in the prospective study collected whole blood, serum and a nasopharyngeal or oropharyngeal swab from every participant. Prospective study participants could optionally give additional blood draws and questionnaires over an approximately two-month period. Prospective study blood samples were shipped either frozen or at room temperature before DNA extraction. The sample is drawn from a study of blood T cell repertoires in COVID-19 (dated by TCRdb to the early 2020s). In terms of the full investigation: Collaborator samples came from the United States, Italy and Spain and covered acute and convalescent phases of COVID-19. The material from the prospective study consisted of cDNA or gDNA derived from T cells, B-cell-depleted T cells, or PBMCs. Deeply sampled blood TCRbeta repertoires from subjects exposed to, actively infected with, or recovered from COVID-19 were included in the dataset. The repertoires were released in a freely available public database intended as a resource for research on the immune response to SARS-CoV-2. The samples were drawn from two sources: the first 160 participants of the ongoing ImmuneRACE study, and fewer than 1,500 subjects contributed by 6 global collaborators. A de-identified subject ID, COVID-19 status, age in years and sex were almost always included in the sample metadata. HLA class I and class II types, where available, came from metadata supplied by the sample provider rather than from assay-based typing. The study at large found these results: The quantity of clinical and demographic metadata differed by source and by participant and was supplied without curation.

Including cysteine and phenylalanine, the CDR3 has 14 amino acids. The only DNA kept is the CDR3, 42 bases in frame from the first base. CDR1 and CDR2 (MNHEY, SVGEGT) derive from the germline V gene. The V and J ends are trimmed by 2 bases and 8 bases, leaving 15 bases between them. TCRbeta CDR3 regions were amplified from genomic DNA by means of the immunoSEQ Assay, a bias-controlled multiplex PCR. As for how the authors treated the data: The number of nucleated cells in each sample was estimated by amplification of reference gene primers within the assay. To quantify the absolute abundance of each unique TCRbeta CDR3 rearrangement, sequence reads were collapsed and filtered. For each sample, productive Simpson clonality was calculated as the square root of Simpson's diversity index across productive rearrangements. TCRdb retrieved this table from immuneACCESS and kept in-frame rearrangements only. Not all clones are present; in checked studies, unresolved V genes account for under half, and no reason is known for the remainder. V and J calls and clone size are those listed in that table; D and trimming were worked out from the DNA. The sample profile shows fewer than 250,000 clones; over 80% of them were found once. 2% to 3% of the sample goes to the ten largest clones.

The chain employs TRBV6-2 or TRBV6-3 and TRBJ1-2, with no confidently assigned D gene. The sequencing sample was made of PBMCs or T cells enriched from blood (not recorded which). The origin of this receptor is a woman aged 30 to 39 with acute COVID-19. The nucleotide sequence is TGTGCCAGCAGTTACGGAGGACGGAGTGAGGGCTACACCTTC. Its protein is CASSYGGRSEGYTF.